This T cell receptor beta chain is from a study of cytomegalovirus exposure and HLA in healthy donors. The table came from immunoSEQ multiplex PCR; TCRdb's copy has only in-frame clones and leaves some out. The sample lists 120,000 or so clones, over 65% seen once, with approximately 2% in the top ten. CDR1 and CDR2 (germline): SGHRS, YFSETQ. There are 14 residues in the CDR3. The V gene end was trimmed by 4 bases and the J gene end by 3 bases; junction bases not matched to a gene: 5. Overall study findings and caveats: According to reports, the classifier identified cytomegalovirus status with high specificity and sensitivity.

The count of this clone is one. Its target is unknown. The receptor was isolated from a woman aged 25 to 45 in good health and CMV-seronegative. The specimen sequenced was PBMCs. V usage is TRBV5-1 and J usage is TRBJ2-7; 9 bases match TRBD1. The CDR3 DNA reads TGCGCCAGCAGCCCGGCGGGACAGGGCTACGAGCAGTACTTC. Its translation is CASSPAGQGYEQYF. Based on the CDR3 plus reference TRBV5-1 and TRBJ2-7, the full variable domain is KAGVTQTPRYLIKTRGQQVTLSCSPISGHRSVSWYQQTPGQGLQFLFEYFSETQRNKGNFPGRFSGRQFSNSRSEMNVSTLELGDSALYLCASSPAGQGYEQYFGPGTRLTVT.